This record looks at one TCR beta chain sequence and its context. This clonotype has only one observation. It lacks a known antigen. Base qualities are not recorded, but no much larger clone differs from it by a single base. One read gives only weak evidence. The junction shows trimming of 3 bases on V and 0 bases on J, plus 8 bases between the germline ends. Including the terminal cysteine and phenylalanine, the CDR3 comprises 14 residues. The sequence is cut down to CDR3 DNA, 42 bases in frame from base 1. Taken from the germline V gene (reference sequence), the CDR1 and CDR2 loops are LNHDA and SQIVND. Instrument used: Illumina HiSeq 1500. Through fastp at Q25 and MiXCR, TCRdb rebuilt clones from the public reads, retaining in-frame beta chains. Each CDR3 protein gets just one entry, which takes the most common genes and DNA from the rows behind it. This sample lists 70,000 to 95,000 distinct CDR3 sequences; approximately 30% were detected once. 65% to 75% of the sample lies in the top ten.

The record originates from a study of T cell repertoires in cytomegalovirus infection (dated by TCRdb to between 2018 and 2021). Study-wide context: Alongside well-studied HLA-B-restricted epitopes, the peptide stimulations were aimed at recently identified HLA-C-restricted CMV epitopes, whose presentation resists viral immunomodulation. The HLA type of each donor mattered for the analysis, because public TCR beta signatures pointed to carriage of CMV infection along with the matching HLA type.

Study-wide conclusions, independent of this receptor: Carriers of CMV infection plus the relevant HLA type were discriminated by the cumulative frequency of public TCR beta family members in the study cohort and in an independent 352-donor cohort. The ex vivo response was dominated by HLA-C-restricted CMV-specific TCR beta clonotypes, which also provided the single most frequent clonotype in two of eight donors.

The treatment or condition label of this sample denotes: in vitro stimulation with specific CMV peptide epitopes to enrich CMV-specific T cells. This specimen consisted of CD8+ T cells from cultured PBMCs, obtained from culture after CMV antigen stimulation. The TCR sequence derives from a human donor in good health (CMV status not recorded). Some clones in this sample may be carry-over from other donors' samples. The V gene is TRBV19 and the J gene is TRBJ1-1; no confident D gene assignment can be made. The base sequence is TGTGCCAGTAGTATGTACACTTTGAACACTGAAGCTTTCTTT. Translation gives CASSMYTLNTEAFF.